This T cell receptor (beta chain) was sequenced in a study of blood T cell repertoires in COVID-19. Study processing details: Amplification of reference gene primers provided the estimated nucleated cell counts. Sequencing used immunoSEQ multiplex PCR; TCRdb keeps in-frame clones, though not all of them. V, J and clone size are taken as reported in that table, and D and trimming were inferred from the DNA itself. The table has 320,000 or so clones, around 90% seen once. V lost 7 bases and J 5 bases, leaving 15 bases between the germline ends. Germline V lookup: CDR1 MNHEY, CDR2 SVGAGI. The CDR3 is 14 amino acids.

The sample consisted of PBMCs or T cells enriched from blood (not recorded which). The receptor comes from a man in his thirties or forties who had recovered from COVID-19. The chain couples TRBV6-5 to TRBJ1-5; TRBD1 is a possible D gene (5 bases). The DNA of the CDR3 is TGTGCCAGCACCGCCGTTTGGGGCCATCAGCCCCAGCATTTT. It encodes CASTAVWGHQPQHF.